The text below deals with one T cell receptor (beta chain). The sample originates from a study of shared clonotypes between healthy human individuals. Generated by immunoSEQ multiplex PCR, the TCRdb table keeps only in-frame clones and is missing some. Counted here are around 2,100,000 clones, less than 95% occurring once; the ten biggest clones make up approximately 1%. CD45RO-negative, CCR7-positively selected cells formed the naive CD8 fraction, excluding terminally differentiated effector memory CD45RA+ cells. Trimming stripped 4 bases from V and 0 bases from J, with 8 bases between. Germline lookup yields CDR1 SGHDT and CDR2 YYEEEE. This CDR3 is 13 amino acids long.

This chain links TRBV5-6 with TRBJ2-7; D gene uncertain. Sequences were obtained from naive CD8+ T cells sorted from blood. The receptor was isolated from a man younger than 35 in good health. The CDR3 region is CASSAGPSYEQYF. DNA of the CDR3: TGTGCCAGCAGCGCAGGACCCTCCTACGAGCAGTACTTC.